Listed here is a single TCR beta chain. This clonotype was counted many times. Its antigen remains undetermined. Per-base quality was not reported, and no clone a single base away is much larger than it. The treatment or condition label here, explained by the study, means: live attenuated yellow fever vaccine strain. PBMCs were isolated from peripheral blood using a standard Ficoll-Paque protocol. Dynabeads CD4 and CD8 positive selection kits were used to isolate CD4 and CD8 T-cell fractions. TriZol was used to extract RNA from bulk PBMCs, from CD4 and CD8 fractions, and from dextramer-positive and dextramer-negative fractions. This sample was taken from a study of T cells after yellow fever vaccination (dated by TCRdb to about 2019). With regard to the full study: The SMART-Seq v4 Ultra Low Input RNA kit was used to prepare libraries from fractions with low cell numbers. To follow T-cell clones before and after both primary and booster YFV17D yellow fever vaccination, bulk TCR alpha and beta repertoires underwent longitudinal sequencing. Two healthy male donors made up the cohort, one aged 18 to 29 years and the other aged 30 to 40 years. Bulk PBMC replicates and cell subsets were isolated from blood drawn at multiple timepoints before and after both primary and secondary immunization. Summary of the overall study and its limitations: Compared with the primary T-cell response, the secondary T-cell response was faster but weaker, reaching its peak on day 5 rather than on day 15. Most clones expanded after primary vaccination were re-detected after the booster (approximately 96% of CD4 and around 86% of CD8), suggesting broad memory maintenance. Because the study included only a couple of donors, the extent to which the findings can be generalized is limited. A small fraction of clonotypes appeared in both the CD4 and CD8 compartments, likely as a result of convergent recombination. Computational filtering was required because FACS-sorted repertoires could contain abundant contaminating clonotypes from the bulk population.

The germline V gene (reference sequence) gives CDR1 as DFQATT and CDR2 as SNEGSKA. Trimming takes 6 bases off V and 8 bases off J; junction bases not matched to a gene: 10. Measured from the cysteine to the phenylalanine, the CDR3 is 14 residues long. The kept DNA is CDR3 alone, 42 bases in frame from the first base. TCR cDNA was made using 5'RACE template switching, a step that added a universal primer site and unique molecular identifiers. Priming for cDNA synthesis came from both the TCR alpha and TCR beta constant segments. Library amplification involved two PCR steps, and the second step added sample barcodes and sequencing adapters. Sequencing of libraries was done on Illumina HiSeq 2500 (2x100 bp) or NovaSeq (2x150 bp). On the study's bioinformatics: MIGEC was used to demultiplex reads and collapse the reads into UMI consensus sequences, and MiXCR was used for V(D)J alignment. Vaccine-responding clonotypes were defined with edgeR using replicate PBMC samples, requiring FDR below 0.01 and a log2 fold change above 5 up to day 15. Bulk clonotypes were assigned CD4 or CD8 identity according to which sequenced CD4 or CD8 repertoire held them at higher abundance. The public sequencing data were trimmed at Q25 with fastp and processed into clonotypes with MiXCR by TCRdb, which kept only in-frame beta chains. CDR3 protein sequences are deduplicated, and each keeps its most common genes and DNA. Here the V and J calls rest on TCRdb's processing, not on the authors' analysis. This sample holds 200,000 to 300,000 distinct CDR3 sequences; under 15% were observed only once. The top ten hold around 0.55% of the sample.

The receptor comes from a man aged 25 to 40 who received the YFV17D yellow fever vaccine. The chain links TRBV20-1 with TRBJ1-4, and TRBD1 matches 9 of the central bases. The sequenced sample was CD4+ T cells sorted from PBMCs, obtained 45 days after the yellow fever booster vaccination. CDR3 reads: CSAPQGADGEKLFF. The DNA sequence reads TGCAGTGCCCCACAGGGGGCGGATGGAGAAAAACTGTTTTTT.